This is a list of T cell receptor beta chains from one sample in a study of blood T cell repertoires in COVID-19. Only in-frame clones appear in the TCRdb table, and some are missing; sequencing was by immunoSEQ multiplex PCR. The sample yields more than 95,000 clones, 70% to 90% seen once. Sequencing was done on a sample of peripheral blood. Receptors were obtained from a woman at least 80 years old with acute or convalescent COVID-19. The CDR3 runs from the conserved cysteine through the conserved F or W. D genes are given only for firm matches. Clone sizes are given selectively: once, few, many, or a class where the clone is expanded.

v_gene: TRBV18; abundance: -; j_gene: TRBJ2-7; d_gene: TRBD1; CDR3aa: CASSYETGTLKYEQYF; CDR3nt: TGTGCCAGCTCCTACGAGACAGGGACCCTTAAGTACGAGCAGTACTTC
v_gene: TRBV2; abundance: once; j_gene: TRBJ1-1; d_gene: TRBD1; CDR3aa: CAASLSGDRPNTEAFF; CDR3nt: TGTGCCGCTTCTCTGTCGGGGGACAGGCCGAACACTGAAGCTTTCTTT
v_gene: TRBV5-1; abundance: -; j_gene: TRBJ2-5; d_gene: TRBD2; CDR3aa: CASSLRGRAEETQYF; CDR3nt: TGCGCCAGCAGCTTGCGCGGGAGGGCCGAAGAGACCCAGTACTTC
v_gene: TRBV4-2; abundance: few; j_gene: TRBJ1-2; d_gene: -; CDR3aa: CASSQTIDGGYGYTF; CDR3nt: TGTGCCAGCAGCCAAACTATTGACGGGGGTTATGGCTACACCTTC
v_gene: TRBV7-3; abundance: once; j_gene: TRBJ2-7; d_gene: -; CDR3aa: CASSLPSSGAGSSYEQYF; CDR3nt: TGTGCCAGCAGCTTACCCTCCAGCGGCGCGGGTAGCTCCTACGAGCAGTACTTC
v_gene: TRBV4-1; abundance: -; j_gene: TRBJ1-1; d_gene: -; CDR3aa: CASSQERGPTEAFF; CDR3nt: TGCGCCAGCAGCCAAGAGCGGGGTCCCACTGAAGCTTTCTTT
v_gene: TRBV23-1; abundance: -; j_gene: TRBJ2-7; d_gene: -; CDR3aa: CASSRGPAAYEQYF; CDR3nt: TGCGCCAGCAGTCGAGGCCCGGCGGCCTACGAGCAGTACTTC
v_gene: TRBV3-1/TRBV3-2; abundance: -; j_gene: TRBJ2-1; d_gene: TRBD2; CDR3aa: CASSQVGGRSEQFF; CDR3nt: TGTGCCAGCAGCCAAGTGGGCGGGAGAAGTGAGCAGTTCTTC
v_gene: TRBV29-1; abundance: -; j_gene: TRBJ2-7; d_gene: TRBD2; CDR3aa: CSAETSGSFFYEQYF; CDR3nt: TGCAGCGCTGAGACTAGCGGGAGTTTTTTCTACGAGCAGTACTTC
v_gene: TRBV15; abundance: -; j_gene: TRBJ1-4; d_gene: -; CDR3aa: CATSRDPEPLTF; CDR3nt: TGTGCCACCAGCAGAGATCCGGAGCCCTTAACTTTT
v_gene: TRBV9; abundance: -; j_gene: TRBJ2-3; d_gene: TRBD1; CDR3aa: CASSVSGQGLAGDTQYF; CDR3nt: TGTGCCAGCAGCGTTTCGGGACAGGGCTTAGCTGGAGATACGCAGTATTTT
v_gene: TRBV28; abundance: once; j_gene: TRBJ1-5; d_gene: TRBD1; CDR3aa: CASRYGTGGTSNQPQHF; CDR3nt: TGTGCCAGCAGGTACGGGACAGGGGGTACTAGCAATCAGCCCCAGCATTTT
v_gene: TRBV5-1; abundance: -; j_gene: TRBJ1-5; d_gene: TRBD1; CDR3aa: CASSLIGQGRRQPQHF; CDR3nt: TGCGCCAGCAGCTTGATTGGACAGGGAAGGCGTCAGCCCCAGCATTTT
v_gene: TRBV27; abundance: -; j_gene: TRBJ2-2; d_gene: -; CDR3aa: CASSLRRGTGELFF; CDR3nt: TGTGCCAGCAGTTTACGGAGGGGCACGGGGGAGCTGTTTTTT
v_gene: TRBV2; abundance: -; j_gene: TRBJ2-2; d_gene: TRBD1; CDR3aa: CARGTGDVGELFF; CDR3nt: TGTGCCAGGGGGACAGGGGATGTCGGGGAGCTGTTTTTT
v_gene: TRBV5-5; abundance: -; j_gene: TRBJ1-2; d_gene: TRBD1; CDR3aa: CASSSLIGQGTYGYTF; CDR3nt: TGTGCCAGCAGCTCCCTAATTGGACAGGGGACCTATGGCTACACCTTC
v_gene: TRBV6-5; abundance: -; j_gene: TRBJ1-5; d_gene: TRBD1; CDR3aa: CASSWDRGGNQPQHF; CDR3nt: TGTGCCAGCAGTTGGGACAGGGGGGGCAATCAGCCCCAGCATTTT
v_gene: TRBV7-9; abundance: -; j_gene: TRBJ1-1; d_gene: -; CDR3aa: CASSSLVGHRVGMNTEAFF; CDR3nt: TGTGCCAGCAGCTCTTTAGTGGGTCACAGGGTTGGGATGAACACTGAAGCTTTCTTT
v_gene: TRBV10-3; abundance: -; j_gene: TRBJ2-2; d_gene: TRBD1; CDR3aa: CAISRDRANTGELFF; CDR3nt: TGTGCCATCAGCCGGGACAGGGCGAACACCGGGGAGCTGTTTTTT
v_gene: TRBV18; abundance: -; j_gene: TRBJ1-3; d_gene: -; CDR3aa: CASSPPSTAGNTIYF; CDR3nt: TGTGCCAGCTCACCACCGTCTACCGCTGGAAACACCATATATTTT
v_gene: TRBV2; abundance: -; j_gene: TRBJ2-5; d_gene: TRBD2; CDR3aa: CASSEGSGGTKETQYF; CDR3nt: TGTGCCAGCAGTGAAGGCAGCGGGGGGACAAAAGAGACCCAGTACTTC
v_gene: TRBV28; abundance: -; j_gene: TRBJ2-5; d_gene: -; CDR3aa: CASSLPGTLETQYF; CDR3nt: TGTGCCAGCAGTTTACCCGGGACTTTGGAGACCCAGTACTTC
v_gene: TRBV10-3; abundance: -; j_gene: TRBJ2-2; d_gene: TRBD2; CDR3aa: CAISETSGNTGELFF; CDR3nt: TGTGCCATCAGTGAGACTAGCGGGAACACCGGGGAGCTGTTTTTT
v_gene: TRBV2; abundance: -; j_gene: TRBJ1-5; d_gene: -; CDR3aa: CASSAGFRSNQPQHF; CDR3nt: TGTGCCAGCAGTGCAGGGTTTAGGAGCAATCAGCCCCAGCATTTT
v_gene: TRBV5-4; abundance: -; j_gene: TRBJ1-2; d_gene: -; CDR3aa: CASSLARAAGYTF; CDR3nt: TGTGCCAGCAGCTTGGCGAGGGCGGCTGGCTACACCTTC
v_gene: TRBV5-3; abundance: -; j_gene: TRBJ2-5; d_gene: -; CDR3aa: CARSLASSQETQYF; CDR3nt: TGTGCCAGAAGCTTGGCCTCTAGCCAAGAGACCCAGTACTTC
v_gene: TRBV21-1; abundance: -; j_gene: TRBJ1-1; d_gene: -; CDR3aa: CASSLARPQAFTEAFF; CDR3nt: TGTGCCAGCAGTCTAGCAAGGCCGCAGGCCTTCACTGAAGCTTTCTTT
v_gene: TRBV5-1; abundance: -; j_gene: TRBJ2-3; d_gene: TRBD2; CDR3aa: CASSLAASGGTDTQYF; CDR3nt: TGCGCCAGCAGCTTGGCCGCTAGCGGGGGCACAGATACGCAGTATTTT
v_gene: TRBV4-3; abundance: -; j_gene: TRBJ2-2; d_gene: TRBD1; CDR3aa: CASSQDLGTATNTGELFF; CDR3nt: TGCGCCAGCAGCCAAGATCTCGGGACAGCCACCAACACCGGGGAGCTGTTTTTT
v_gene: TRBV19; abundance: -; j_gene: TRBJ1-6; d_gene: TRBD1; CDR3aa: CASSSPRGPNSPLHF; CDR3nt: TGTGCCAGTAGTTCACCCAGGGGGCCTAATTCACCCCTCCACTTT
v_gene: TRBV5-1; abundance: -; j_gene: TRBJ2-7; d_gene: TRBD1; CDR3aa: CASTKGTGRGAYEQYF; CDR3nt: TGCGCCAGCACAAAGGGGACAGGAAGGGGAGCCTACGAGCAGTACTTC
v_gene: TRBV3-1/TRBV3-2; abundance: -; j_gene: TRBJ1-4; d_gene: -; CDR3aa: CASSHHHGGANEKLFF; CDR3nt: TGTGCCAGCAGTCACCACCACGGGGGTGCTAATGAAAAACTGTTTTTT
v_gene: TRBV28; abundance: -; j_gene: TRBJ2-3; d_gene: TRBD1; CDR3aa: CASNIWTGGPSTDTQYF; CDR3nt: TGTGCCAGCAACATCTGGACAGGGGGCCCTAGCACAGATACGCAGTATTTT
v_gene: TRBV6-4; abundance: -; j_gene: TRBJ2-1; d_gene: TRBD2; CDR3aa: CASSDLAGERNEQFF; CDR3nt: TGTGCCAGCAGTGACTTAGCGGGAGAGAGGAATGAGCAGTTCTTC
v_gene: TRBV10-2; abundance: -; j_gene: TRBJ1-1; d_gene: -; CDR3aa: CASSAAGHEAFF; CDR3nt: TGCGCCAGCAGTGCGGCAGGCCATGAAGCTTTCTTT
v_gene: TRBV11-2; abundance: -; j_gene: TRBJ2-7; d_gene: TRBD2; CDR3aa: CASSSLAGRYEQYF; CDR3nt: TGTGCCAGCAGCTCCCTAGCGGGAAGATACGAGCAGTACTTC
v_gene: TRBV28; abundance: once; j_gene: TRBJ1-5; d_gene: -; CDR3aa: CASRPGVRGELTRPQHF; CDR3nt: TGTGCCAGCAGGCCGGGAGTCCGGGGCGAACTAACCAGGCCCCAGCATTTT
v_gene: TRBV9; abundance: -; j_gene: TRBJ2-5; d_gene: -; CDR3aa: CASSVGVGGAQETQYF; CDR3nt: TGTGCCAGCAGCGTAGGGGTGGGAGGCGCCCAAGAGACCCAGTACTTC